This TCR beta chain was sequenced for a study of blood T cell repertoires in COVID-19. Germline V gene sequence: CDR1 WNHNN, CDR2 SYGVQD (reference sequence). Trimming cost V 3 bases and J 1 base, with 9 bases left between them. The CDR3 extends over 15 amino acids. Using immunoSEQ multiplex PCR, the repertoire was profiled, and TCRdb retains in-frame clones only, with some absent. This sample has some 100,000 clones, with less than 85% found just once. The sample holds one count of this clone. The chain recombines TRBV10-1 with TRBJ2-2, with a weak D call TRBD2 (5 bases). This clonotype was sampled from a man aged 50 or older with acute or convalescent COVID-19. The source material was peripheral blood. The CDR3 DNA reads TGCGCCAGCAGTGACAACGGGGAGAACACCGGGGAGCTGTTTTTT. Translating it yields CASSDNGENTGELFF.